This entry concerns a single T cell receptor beta chain. Here immunoSEQ multiplex PCR was the method, and the copy in TCRdb shows in-frame clones only, minus some. The sample lists some 2,000,000 clones, about 95% occurring once. Naive CD8 cells lacked CD45RO and underwent positive selection for CCR7, leaving out terminally differentiated effector memory CD45RA+ cells. These data originate in a study of shared clonotypes between healthy human individuals. The germline CDR1 and CDR2 sequences are SNHLY and FYNNEI. CDR3 length equals 17 residues. The V end was cut by 1 base, the J end by 3 bases, with 18 bases between.

Source material: naive CD8+ T cells sorted from blood. This chain joins TRBV2 and TRBJ1-1; D might be TRBD1 (5 bases). This receptor was obtained from a man aged 18 to 35 in good health. CDR3 amino acids: CASSEDLETDRDTEAFF. The CDR3 DNA is TGTGCCAGCAGTGAAGATCTGGAGACAGATAGGGACACTGAAGCTTTCTTT. The whole variable domain, filled in from reference TRBV2 and TRBJ1-1, reads EPEVTQTPSHQVTQMGQEVILRCVPISNHLYFYWYRQILGQKVEFLVSFYNNEISEKSEIFDDQFSVERPDGSNFTLKIRSTKLEDSAMYFCASSEDLETDRDTEAFFGQGTRLTVV.